What follows is one T cell receptor beta chain and its context. PCR was performed a second time for about 7 to 11 cycles using a sample-barcoded 5' primer and a J-beta primer mix. Using its own MiXCR run on the 5' RACE reads, TCRdb lists one record per CDR3 protein. This sample has approximately 1.5 million distinct CDR3 sequences, with about 35% found just once. This entry is derived from a study of blood T cells in healthy people across ages. CDR1 and CDR2 from the germline V gene are ENHRY and SYGVKD. Trimming stripped 6 bases from V and 2 bases from J, with 15 bases between. CDR3 length: 15 amino acids.

This clonotype was obtained from a woman aged 25 to 45 in good health. The rearrangement joins TRBV10-3 to TRBJ2-3; no clear D gene. Sequences were obtained from blood. CDR3 in amino acids: CAIRGSWSSTDTQYF. The CDR3 DNA sequence: TGTGCCATCAGGGGAAGTTGGAGCTCCACAGATACGCAGTATTTT.